This T cell receptor (beta chain) was captured by sequencing in a study of cytomegalovirus exposure and HLA in healthy donors. Amplification used 60 Vbeta primers and 13 Jbeta primers. Using immunoSEQ multiplex PCR, the repertoire was profiled, and TCRdb retains in-frame clones only, with some absent. Of approximately 190,000 clones listed, about 80% are singletons. Concerning this clone itself: Its antigen is unidentified.

Findings of the study overall: A later examination showed that TCR association rates differed by HLA locus, with DRB1 most and HLA-C fewest. Highly shared variants forming one cluster were likely a sequencing artifact.

The germline V gene encodes CDR1 LNHDA and CDR2 SQIVND (reference sequence). Trimming stripped 8 bases from V and 1 base from J, with 12 bases between. The CDR3 consists of 14 residues. Sequenced sample: PBMCs. The V and J genes are TRBV19 and TRBJ1-3; D ambiguous. The sequence came from a woman aged 25 to 39 in good health and CMV-seropositive. The CDR3 nucleotides are TGTGCCAGTTCTAGCGCGTATTCTGGAAACACCATATATTTT. It encodes CASSSAYSGNTIYF.